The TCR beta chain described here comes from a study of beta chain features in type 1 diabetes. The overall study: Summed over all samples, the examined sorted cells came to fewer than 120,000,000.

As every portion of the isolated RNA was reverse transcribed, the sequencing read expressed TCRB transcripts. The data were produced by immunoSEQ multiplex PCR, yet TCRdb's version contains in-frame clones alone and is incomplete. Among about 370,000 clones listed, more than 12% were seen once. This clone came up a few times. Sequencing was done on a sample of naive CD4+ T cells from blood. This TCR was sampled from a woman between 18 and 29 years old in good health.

The CDR3 reads CASSQDTGGQPQHF. CDR3 coding DNA: TGCGCCAGCAGCCAAGATACGGGGGGGCAGCCCCAGCATTTT. This rearrangement joins TRBV4-3 to TRBJ1-5; D is possibly TRBD1 (5 bases). Germline CDR1 reads LGHNA; CDR2 reads YSLEER. Trimming removed 0 bases from V and 7 bases from J, with 10 bases in between. The CDR3 consists of 14 residues.